This TCR beta chain appears in the sequencing data of a study of graft-versus-host responses after intestinal transplantation. Study background: Isolated intestinal, liver-intestinal, or multivisceral transplants were what recipients had. Following induction with anti-thymocyte globulin, all recipients were given tacrolimus and steroids for around three years.

The assay was immunoSEQ multiplex PCR, and TCRdb's table has in-frame clones only and misses some. In the table there are 80,000 to 90,000 clones, roughly 88% of which are singletons. Points from the study as a whole: Analysis identified GvH clones in recipient marrow, with some appearing first in ileum or blood. GvH clone levels peaked in circulation, and this peak was associated with early post-transplant HvG declines.

Note on this clone: The antigen is unknown.

The germline gives CDR1 SNHLY, CDR2 FYNNEI. The CDR3 loop spans 13 amino acids. V trimming: 8 bases; J trimming: 3 bases; junction bases outside the gene matches: 7. This sequence originates from a human donor who received an intestinal transplant. V gene TRBV2 combines with J gene TRBJ2-7; TRBD2 agrees at 7 bases. Sequenced material: unstimulated CD4+ T cells sorted from spleen or lymph node cells, taken before intestinal transplant. The CDR3 reads CASSLAEGYEQYF. Here the CDR3 DNA reads TGTGCCAGCTCCCTAGCGGAGGGCTACGAGCAGTACTTC.